The present T cell receptor beta chain was sequenced within a study of quantifying T cell responses using KT2 cells. Study background: cDNA was made from DNase-treated RNA using alpha and beta constant primers. The second PCR ran as a qPCR until a predetermined fluorescence threshold was reached.

A single-stranded UMI oligo with SP2 sequence was ligated to cDNA 3' ends. First-round PCR used three to four cycles and beta primers RC1.1 and RC1.2 covering TRBC1 and TRBC2. Via MiXCR, TCRdb re-called the UMI-ligation and nested PCR reads, giving one row per CDR3 protein. This sample has 40,000 or so distinct CDR3 sequences, with 15% to 20% found just once. The sample is PBMC spiked with counted cells of clone KT2. Different KT2-to-PBMC ratios were created with a constant PBMC count. This clonotype showed up just a few times. Between the trimmed V and J ends, which lost 3 bases and 0 bases, there was a span of 8 bases. Germline V gives CDR1 SNHLY, CDR2 FYNNEI. This CDR3 comprises 15 residues.

The sample comprised PBMCs spiked with cells of the T cell clone KT2. This receptor was taken from a human donor. The rearrangement links TRBV2 to TRBJ2-2; the D gene is possibly TRBD2 (7 bases). The CDR3 coding sequence is TGTGCCAGCAGTGAGCGGGGGCCGAACACCGGGGAGCTGTTTTTT. Translation gives CASSERGPNTGELFF. The full variable domain, its missing parts supplied by reference TRBV2 and TRBJ2-2, is EPEVTQTPSHQVTQMGQEVILRCVPISNHLYFYWYRQILGQKVEFLVSFYNNEISEKSEIFDDQFSVERPDGSNFTLKIRSTKLEDSAMYFCASSERGPNTGELFFGEGSRLTVL.